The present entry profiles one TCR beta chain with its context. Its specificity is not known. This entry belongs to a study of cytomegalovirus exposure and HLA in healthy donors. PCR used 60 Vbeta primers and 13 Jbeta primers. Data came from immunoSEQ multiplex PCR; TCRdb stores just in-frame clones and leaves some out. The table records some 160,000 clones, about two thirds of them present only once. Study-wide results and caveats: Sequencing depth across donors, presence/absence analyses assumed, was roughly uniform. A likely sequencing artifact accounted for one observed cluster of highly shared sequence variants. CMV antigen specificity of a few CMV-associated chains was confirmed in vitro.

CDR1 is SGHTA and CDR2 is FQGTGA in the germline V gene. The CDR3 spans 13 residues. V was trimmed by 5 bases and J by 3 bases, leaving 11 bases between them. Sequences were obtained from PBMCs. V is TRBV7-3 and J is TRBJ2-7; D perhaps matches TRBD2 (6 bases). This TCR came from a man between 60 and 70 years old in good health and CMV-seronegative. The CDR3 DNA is TGTGCCAGCAGCCCTAGCGTGGGCTACGAGCAGTACTTC. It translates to CASSPSVGYEQYF.